This TCR beta chain was recovered during a study of T cells in localized non-small cell lung cancer. Details on this clone: Its antigen is undetermined.

Study results and caveats: The study detected a median around 61 of the top 100 tumor clones in adjacent lung.

Method: immunoSEQ multiplex PCR; TCRdb's copy keeps in-frame clones and lacks some. The sample carries about 59,000 clones, roughly 90% recorded once. The CDR3 has 15 amino acids. The V end was cut by 4 bases, the J end by 7 bases, with 17 bases between. Germline-derived CDR1 and CDR2 are KGHSH and LQKENI. The sample here was peripheral blood, taken before any cancer treatment. The TCR sequence derives from a man aged 35-75 years with stage I lung adenocarcinoma. The chain combines TRBV18 with TRBJ2-1; tentatively, D is TRBD1 (6 bases). The CDR3 loop is CASSLGTGPMNEQFF. CDR3 DNA: TGTGCCAGCTCACTCGGTACAGGGCCGATGAATGAGCAGTTCTTC.